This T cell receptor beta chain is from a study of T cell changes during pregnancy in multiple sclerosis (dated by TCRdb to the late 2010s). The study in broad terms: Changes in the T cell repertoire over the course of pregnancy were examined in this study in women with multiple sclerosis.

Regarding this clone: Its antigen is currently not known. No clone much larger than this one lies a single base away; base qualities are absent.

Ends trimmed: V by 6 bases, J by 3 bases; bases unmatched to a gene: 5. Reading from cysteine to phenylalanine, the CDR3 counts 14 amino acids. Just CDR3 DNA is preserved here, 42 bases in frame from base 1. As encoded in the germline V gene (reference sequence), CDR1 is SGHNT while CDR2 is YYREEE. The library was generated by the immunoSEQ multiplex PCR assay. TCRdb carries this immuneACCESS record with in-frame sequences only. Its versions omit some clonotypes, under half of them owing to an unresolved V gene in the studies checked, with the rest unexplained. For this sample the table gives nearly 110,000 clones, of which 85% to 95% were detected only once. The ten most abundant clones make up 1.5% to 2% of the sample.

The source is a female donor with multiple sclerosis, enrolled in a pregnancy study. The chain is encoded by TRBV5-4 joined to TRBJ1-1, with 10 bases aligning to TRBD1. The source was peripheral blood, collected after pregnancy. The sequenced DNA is TGTGCCAGCACACGACAGGGGGCATACACTGAAGCTTTCTTT. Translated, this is CASTRQGAYTEAFF.